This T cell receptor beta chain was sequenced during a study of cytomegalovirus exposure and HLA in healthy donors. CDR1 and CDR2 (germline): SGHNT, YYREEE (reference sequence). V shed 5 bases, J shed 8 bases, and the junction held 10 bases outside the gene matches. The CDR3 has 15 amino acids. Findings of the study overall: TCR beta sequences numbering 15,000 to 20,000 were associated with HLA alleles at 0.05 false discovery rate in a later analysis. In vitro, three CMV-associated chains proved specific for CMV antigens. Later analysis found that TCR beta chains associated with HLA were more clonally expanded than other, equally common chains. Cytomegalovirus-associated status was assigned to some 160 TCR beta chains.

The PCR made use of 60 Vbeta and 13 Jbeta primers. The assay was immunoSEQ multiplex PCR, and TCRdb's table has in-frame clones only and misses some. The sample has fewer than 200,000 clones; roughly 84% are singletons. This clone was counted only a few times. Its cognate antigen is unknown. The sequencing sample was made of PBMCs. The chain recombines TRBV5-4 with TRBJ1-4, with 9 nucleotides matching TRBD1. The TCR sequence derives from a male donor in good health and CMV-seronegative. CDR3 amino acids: CASRADRGSREKLFF. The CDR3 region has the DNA TGTGCCAGCAGGGCTGACAGGGGGTCAAGAGAAAAACTGTTTTTT.